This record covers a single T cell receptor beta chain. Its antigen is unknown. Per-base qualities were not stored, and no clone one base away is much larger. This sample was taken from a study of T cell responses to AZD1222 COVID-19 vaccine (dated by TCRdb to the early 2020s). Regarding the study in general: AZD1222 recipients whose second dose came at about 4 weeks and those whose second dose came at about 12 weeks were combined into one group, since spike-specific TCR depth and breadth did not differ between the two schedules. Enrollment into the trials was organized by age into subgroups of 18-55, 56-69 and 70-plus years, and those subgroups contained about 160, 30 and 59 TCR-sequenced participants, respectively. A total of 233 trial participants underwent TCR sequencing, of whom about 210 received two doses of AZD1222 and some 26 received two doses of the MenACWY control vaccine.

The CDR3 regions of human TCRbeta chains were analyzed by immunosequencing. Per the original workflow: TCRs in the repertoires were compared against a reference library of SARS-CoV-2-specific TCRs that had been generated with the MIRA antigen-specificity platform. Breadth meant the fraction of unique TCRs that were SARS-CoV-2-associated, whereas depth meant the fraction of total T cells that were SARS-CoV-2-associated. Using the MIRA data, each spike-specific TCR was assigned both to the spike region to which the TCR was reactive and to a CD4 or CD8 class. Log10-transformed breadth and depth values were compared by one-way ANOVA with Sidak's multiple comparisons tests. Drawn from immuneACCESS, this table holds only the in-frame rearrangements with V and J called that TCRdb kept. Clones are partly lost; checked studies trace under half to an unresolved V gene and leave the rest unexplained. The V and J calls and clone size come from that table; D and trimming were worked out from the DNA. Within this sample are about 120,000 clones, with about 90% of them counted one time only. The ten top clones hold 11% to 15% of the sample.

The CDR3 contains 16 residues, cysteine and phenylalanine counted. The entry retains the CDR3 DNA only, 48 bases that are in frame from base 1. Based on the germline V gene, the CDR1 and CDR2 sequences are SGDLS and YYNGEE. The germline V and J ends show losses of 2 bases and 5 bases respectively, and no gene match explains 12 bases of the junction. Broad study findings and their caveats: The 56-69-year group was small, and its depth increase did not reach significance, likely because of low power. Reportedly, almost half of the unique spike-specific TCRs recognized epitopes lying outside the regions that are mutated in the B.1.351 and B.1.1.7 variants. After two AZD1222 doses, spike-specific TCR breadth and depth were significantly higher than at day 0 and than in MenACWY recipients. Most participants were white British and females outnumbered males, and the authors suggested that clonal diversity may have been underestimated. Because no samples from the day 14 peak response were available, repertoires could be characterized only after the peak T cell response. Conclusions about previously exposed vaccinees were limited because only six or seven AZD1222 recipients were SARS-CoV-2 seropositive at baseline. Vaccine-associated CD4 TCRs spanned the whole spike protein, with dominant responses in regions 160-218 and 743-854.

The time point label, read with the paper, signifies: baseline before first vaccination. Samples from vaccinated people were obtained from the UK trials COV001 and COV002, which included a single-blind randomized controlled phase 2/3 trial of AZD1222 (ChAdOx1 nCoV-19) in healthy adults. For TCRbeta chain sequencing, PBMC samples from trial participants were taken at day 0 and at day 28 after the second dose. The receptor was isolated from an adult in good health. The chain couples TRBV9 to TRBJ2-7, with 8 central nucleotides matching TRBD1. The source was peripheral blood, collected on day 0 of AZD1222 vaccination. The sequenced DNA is TGTGCCAGCAGCGTTGACCTGCAGGGGGCAGGGGACGAGCAGTACTTC. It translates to CASSVDLQGAGDEQYF.